This T cell receptor (beta chain) is drawn from a study of cytomegalovirus exposure and HLA in healthy donors. Points from the study as a whole: As a later analysis revealed, the rate of TCR association differed by HLA locus, with DRB1 most and HLA-C fewest. In presence/absence analyses, roughly uniform sequencing depth across donors was assumed. Several of the most significant clusters appeared, in a later analysis, to be linked to common viral pathogens.

This clone was counted only a few times. Its antigen is as yet unknown. The V segment lost 1 base and the J segment 4 bases; nucleotides outside the gene matches: 5. The length of the CDR3 is 16 residues. Looked up from germline, CDR1 is SGHKS and CDR2 is YYEKEE (reference sequence). Amplification used 60 Vbeta primers and 13 Jbeta primers. Profiled with immunoSEQ multiplex PCR; TCRdb holds only in-frame clones, not every one. This table holds tens of thousands of clones, 60% to 80% found once. This chain connects TRBV5-5 to TRBJ2-6, with 7 bases matching TRBD1. The TCR originated in a woman between 40 and 55 years old in good health and CMV-seropositive. Input material: PBMCs. The CDR3 DNA reads TGTGCCAGCAGCTTGTCCACAGGGGACGGGGCCAACGTCCTGACTTTC. This translates into CASSLSTGDGANVLTF. The variable domain in full, with the rest retrieved from reference TRBV5-5 and TRBJ2-6, is DAGVTQSPTHLIKTRGQQVTLRCSPISGHKSVSWYQQVLGQGPQFIFQYYEKEERGRGNFPDRFSARQFPNYSSELNVNALLLGDSALYLCASSLSTGDGANVLTFGAGSRLTVL.